A selection of T cell receptor beta chains follows, all from one sample in a study of tumor and adjacent non-tumor tissue in lung cancer. TCRdb processed the multiplex PCR reads anew with MiXCR; each CDR3 protein has one entry. The sample lists about 200,000 distinct CDR3 sequences; 60% to 85% were seen once. Sequenced: lung tumor tissue. These receptors were obtained from a man aged 60-69 years with non-small cell lung cancer. CDR3s include the opening cysteine and the closing phenylalanine or tryptophan. The D gene is left open where the match is weak. Size is stated for part of the rows, as once, few or many counts, or as a class when the clone is expanded.

d_call cdr3_length j_call clone_size v_call cdr3_nt cdr3_aa
NA 13 TRBJ2-3 few TRBV4-1 TGCGCCAGCAGCACACGGAGAGTGGATACGCAGTATTTT CASSTRRVDTQYF
TRBD1 13 TRBJ2-3 NA TRBV12-3/TRBV12-4 TGTGCCAACAGTTTCGAGGGACAGGGGAGGCAGTATTTT CANSFEGQGRQYF
NA 15 TRBJ2-1 few TRBV5-5 TGTGCCAGCAGCTTCGGACAGAACTCCTACAATGAGCAGTTCTTC CASSFGQNSYNEQFF
NA 12 TRBJ2-7 many TRBV6-6 TGTGCCAGCGAGGGGTCTTCCTACGAGCAGTACTTC CASEGSSYEQYF
NA 16 TRBJ2-2 NA TRBV11-2 TGTGCCAGCAGCTTAGCGGGATTTCTGAACAGCGAGGAGCTGTTTTTT CASSLAGFLNSEELFF
NA 13 TRBJ2-3 many TRBV6-5 TGTGCCAGCAGCGGCCCACCCACAGATACGCAGTATTTT CASSGPPTDTQYF
NA 18 TRBJ2-2 NA TRBV12-3/TRBV12-4 TGTGCCAGCAGTCCAATCCCGGGAGTAGCGACATCCACCGGGGAGCTGTTTTTT CASSPIPGVATSTGELFF
NA 15 TRBJ2-1 many TRBV11-2 TGTGCCAGCAGCGGGATGACAGGCTCCTACAATGAGCAGTTCTTC CASSGMTGSYNEQFF
NA 13 TRBJ2-7 NA TRBV4-2 TGTGTCAGCAGCTGCAGGGGCTCCTACGAGCAGTACTTC CVSSCRGSYEQYF
NA 17 TRBJ2-3 NA TRBV4-1 TGCGCCAGCAGCCAAGTGGGCCTTCTCGGGGGCACAGATACGCAGTATTTT CASSQVGLLGGTDTQYF
NA 16 TRBJ2-2 NA TRBV6-5 TGTGCCGGCAGAATGACCTACTTTTCGAACACCGGGGAGCTGTTTTTT CAGRMTYFSNTGELFF
NA 13 TRBJ2-6 NA TRBV29-1 TGCAGTGTATTCTTCTCTGGGGTCAACGTCCTGACTTTC CSVFFSGVNVLTF
NA 15 TRBJ2-5 NA TRBV11-2 TGTGCCAGCTTAGCGGTGGACGCCATCCAAGAGACCCAGTACTTC CASLAVDAIQETQYF
NA 13 TRBJ1-6 NA TRBV12-3/TRBV12-4 TGCACCAGCAGAGTCGGGACTAATTCACCCCTCCACTTT CTSRVGTNSPLHF
NA 18 TRBJ2-3 NA TRBV4-2 TGTGCCAGCAGCCAAGATCAAGTTAGGGGGGCCGGCACAAATACGCAGTATTTT CASSQDQVRGAGTNTQYF
NA 15 TRBJ1-2 once TRBV11-1 TGTGCCTGCAGCTCCTCGACAGTTTCTAACTATGGCTACATCTTC CACSSSTVSNYGYIF
TRBD1 14 TRBJ2-7 NA TRBV20-1 TGCAGTGCTGGCGGACAGGGGAGCTCCAACGAGCAGTACTTC CSAGGQGSSNEQYF
NA 16 TRBJ2-1 once TRBV24-1 TGTGCCACCAGTGACCCAACTAGCCGGATGTTTATTGGGCAGTTCTTC CATSDPTSRMFIGQFF
NA 16 TRBJ2-3 NA TRBV4-2 TGTGCCAGCAGCCAAGCCAGAGGGGGGTCCTTAGATACGCAGTATTTT CASSQARGGSLDTQYF
NA 13 TRBJ1-2 few TRBV11-2 TGTGCCAACAGCTTAGGATGGGGGGATGGCTGTACCTTC CANSLGWGDGCTF
TRBD1 16 TRBJ2-1 NA TRBV4-3 TGCGCCAACAGCCAGAGGCCCGGGACAGGGGGCTACGAGCAGTTCTTC CANSQRPGTGGYEQFF
NA 13 TRBJ2-5 NA TRBV20-1 TGCAGTGCGAGAACAGGGGTCGGGGAGGCCCAGTACTTC CSARTGVGEAQYF
TRBD2 16 TRBJ2-1 NA TRBV11-2 TGTGCCATCAGTTTAATTAGCGGGAGAAGATCCAATGAGCAGTTCTTC CAISLISGRRSNEQFF
NA 16 TRBJ2-5 few TRBV6-6 TGTGCCAGCAGCAGCTATGGGACTCGTGGGAGGGAGACCCAGTACTTC CASSSYGTRGRETQYF
TRBD1 15 TRBJ2-1 NA TRBV4-1 TGCACCAGCAGCTATACGGACAGGGTCTATAATGAGCAGTTCTTC CTSSYTDRVYNEQFF
NA 16 TRBJ1-1 NA TRBV5-1 TGCGCCAGCAGCGCAGGACATGGGGCCCCGGGCACTGAAGCTTTCTTT CASSAGHGAPGTEAFF
NA 16 TRBJ2-6 NA TRBV11-1 TGTGCCAACACCGAGACAGTGAGGTCTGGGGCCAACGTCCTGACTTTC CANTETVRSGANVLTF
NA 13 TRBJ2-7 many TRBV20-1 TGCAGTGCTAGACGTAGGAGGTCTTACGAGCAGTACTTC CSARRRRSYEQYF
NA 15 TRBJ2-1 NA TRBV11-2 TGTGCCAGCACCCTGGACATGGAAGAGTACAATAAGCAGTTCTTC CASTLDMEEYNKQFF
TRBD1 14 TRBJ1-1 few TRBV14 TGTGCCAGCAGCCAATTAACAGGGGTGGCTGAAGCTTTCTTT CASSQLTGVAEAFF
NA 15 TRBJ2-7 NA TRBV5-1 TGCGCCAGCAGCTTGGACACCCATGACTCCTACGAGCAGTACTTC CASSLDTHDSYEQYF
NA 17 TRBJ2-4 NA TRBV1 TGCACCGGCAGCTCGGCCACCCCCCGGAGTAGGAAAAACATTCAGTACTTC CTGSSATPRSRKNIQYF
TRBD1 16 TRBJ2-6 many TRBV11-2 TGTGCCAGCAGCTTCGGGACAGTCTCTGGGGCCAACGTCCTGACTTTC CASSFGTVSGANVLTF
TRBD2 16 TRBJ2-7 once TRBV20-1 TGCAGTGCTAGGGGGCTAGCGGACACCTTCTCATACGAGCAGTACTTC CSARGLADTFSYEQYF
NA 13 TRBJ1-2 many TRBV20-1 TGCAGTGCACAACCTGGACCCTATTATGGCTACACCTTC CSAQPGPYYGYTF
NA 13 TRBJ1-2 NA TRBV7-9 TGTGCCAGCAGCTTAGTAGCCACCCCAAGCTACACCTTC CASSLVATPSYTF
NA 17 TRBJ2-5 NA TRBV20-1 TGCAGTGCCAGTGACGGGAGTCATGAGTTTTTCCAAGAGACCCTGTACTTC CSASDGSHEFFQETLYF
TRBD1 16 TRBJ1-3 NA TRBV6-1 TGTGCCAGCAGGGCCGGGACAGCAAACTCTGGAAACACCATATATTTT CASRAGTANSGNTIYF
NA 16 TRBJ1-2 NA TRBV4-2 TGTGCCAGCAGCCCCCCTGCGGGAACGGAGGGGGATGGCAACACGTTC CASSPPAGTEGDGNTF
NA 13 TRBJ1-2 NA TRBV25-1 TGTGCCAGCAGTGAACTCACATCGGGCGGCTACACCTTC CASSELTSGGYTF
TRBD1 13 TRBJ2-7 NA TRBV7-7 TGTGCTAGCAGCTCGGACAGGGAAGGTGAGCAGTACTTC CASSSDREGEQYF
TRBD1 16 TRBJ2-3 NA TRBV11-2 TGTGCCGGCAGCCCTCCCGGGGGACAGGGCCCAGATTCGCAGTATTTT CAGSPPGGQGPDSQYF
TRBD1 16 TRBJ1-1 few TRBV4-1 TGCGCCAGCAGCCAAGACCCGGGACAGGGTAACACTGAAGCTTTCTTT CASSQDPGQGNTEAFF
NA 14 TRBJ2-1 many TRBV5-6 TGTGCCAGCAGCTTGGTGGGGAACTACAATGAGCAGTTCTTC CASSLVGNYNEQFF
TRBD2 20 TRBJ2-1 NA TRBV7-9 TGTGCCTCTCAGGGCTCAGGGACTAGCGGGAGCCAGGTCGCCTATAATGAGCAGTTCTTC CASQGSGTSGSQVAYNEQFF
TRBD1 15 TRBJ1-1 NA TRBV4-3 TGCGCCAGCAGCCAGTTGGGACAGGGAAGCACTCAAGCTTTCTTT CASSQLGQGSTQAFF
NA 14 TRBJ1-1 NA TRBV20-1 TGCAGTGCTAGCACAGGGTGGAAGAACACTGAAGCTTTCTTT CSASTGWKNTEAFF
NA 14 TRBJ1-1 many TRBV4-2 TGTGCCAGCAGCCATCGGGACAAAGGAGCTGAAGCTTTCTTT CASSHRDKGAEAFF
NA 12 TRBJ1-2 NA TRBV20-1 TGCAGGGCTAGTGGCCGAACGGGTGGCTACACCTTC CRASGRTGGYTF
NA 14 TRBJ2-7 NA TRBV5-4 TGTGCCGGCAGCTGGGCGGCCGGGGCCTACGATCAGTACTTC CAGSWAAGAYDQYF